Following are 15 T cell receptor beta chains from one sample sequenced in a study of blood T cells in healthy people across ages. It was with a sample-barcoded 5' primer and a J-beta primer mix that a second PCR of about 7 to 12 cycles was run. MiXCR, run by TCRdb on the 5' RACE reads, gives a single entry per CDR3 protein. The sample has hundreds of thousands of distinct CDR3 sequences; under 50% are singletons. Source material: blood. The receptor set was obtained from a young man in good health.

In its sample, this clonotype was seen a few times. The rearrangement uses TRBV7-2 and TRBJ2-5; D remains unclear. This CDR3 is built from 15 residues. V lost 1 base to trimming and J lost 5 bases, with 14 bases between them. Germline lookup yields CDR1 SGHTA and CDR2 FQGNSA. The CDR3 region is CASSLDPTRPETQYF. The CDR3 DNA is TGTGCCAGCAGCTTAGACCCGACGAGACCGGAGACCCAGTACTTC.

The gene calls are TRBV7-8 and TRBJ1-6; D gene uncertain. Germline-derived CDR1 and CDR2 are SGHVS and FQNEAQ. With 0 bases removed from V and 6 bases from J, the gap between germline ends came to 3 bases. The CDR3 extends over 13 amino acids. CDR3 sequence (DNA): TGTGCCAGCAGCTTAGCCTTTAATTCACCCCTCCACTTT. Translation gives CASSLAFNSPLHF.

This clonotype occurred a few times. V usage is TRBV3-1 and J usage is TRBJ2-3; D gene unclear. From germline, CDR1 is LGHDT and CDR2 YNNKEL (reference sequence). Trimming removed 9 bases from V and 4 bases from J, with 17 bases in between. The CDR3 covers 14 residues. The chain's CDR3 is CASGANSASDTQYF. The CDR3 DNA sequence: TGTGCCAGTGGCGCAAACAGTGCTTCAGATACGCAGTATTTT.

J is TRBJ2-7 and V is TRBV29-1; D may be TRBD1 (5 bases). This CDR3 comprises 14 residues. Between the trimmed V and J ends, which lost 7 bases and 0 bases, there was a span of 16 bases. The germline V gene encodes CDR1 SQVTM and CDR2 ANQGSEA. The CDR3 here is CSAVAGSSSYEQYF. The CDR3 DNA is TGCAGCGCCGTCGCAGGGTCAAGCTCCTACGAGCAGTACTTC.

This clonotype is a singleton in its sample. One end of the junction is discordant with germline, which a read error may explain. The rearrangement links TRBV15 to TRBJ2-3, with TRBD1 identical over 8 bases. This CDR3 comprises 14 residues. Germline assignment: CDR1 LNHNV and CDR2 YYDKDF (reference sequence). CDR3 region: CATSQGGYTDTQYF. In nucleotides, the CDR3 is TGCGCCACCTCACAGGGGGGATACACAGATACGCAGTATTTT.

J is TRBJ2-3 and V is TRBV7-2; 8 positions agree with TRBD1. The CDR3 sequence is 15 residues long. The germline V gene encodes CDR1 SGHTA and CDR2 FQGNSA. V trimming: 5 bases; J trimming: 2 bases; junction bases outside the gene matches: 6. CDR3 region: CASSHGQGITDTQYF. The DNA for the CDR3 is TGTGCCAGCAGCCATGGACAGGGCATCACAGATACGCAGTATTTT.

This clonotype was recorded a few times. CDR3 DNA sequence: TGTGCCAGCAGTCCCACGAAGGCCGAGCAGTACTTC. Its translation is CASSPTKAEQYF. V usage is TRBV28 and J usage is TRBJ2-7; D ambiguous. From germline, CDR1 is MDHEN and CDR2 SYDVKM. This CDR3 has 12 residues. V was pared by 5 bases and J by 6 bases, with 11 bases between.

This sequence joins TRBV10-3 and TRBJ2-3, with TRBD2 as a possible D gene (5 bases). The CDR3 is 16 amino acids. Germline CDR1 is ENHRY and CDR2 is SYGVKD. Trimming left V 0 bases short and J 1 base short, with 11 bases between. The CDR3 sequence is CAISESIARGTDTQYF. The CDR3 DNA follows: TGTGCCATCAGTGAGTCGATAGCGCGAGGCACAGATACGCAGTATTTT.

The chain links TRBV4-3 to TRBJ2-4; D gene unclear. Germline values: CDR1 LGHNA, CDR2 YSLEER. This CDR3 spans 14 amino acids. Trimming removed 0 bases from V and 13 bases from J, with 16 bases in between. This CDR3 is CASSQDSSVTVQYF. The CDR3 coding sequence is TGCGCCAGCAGCCAAGATAGTTCGGTTACAGTGCAGTACTTC.

This clonotype has a count of ten or more. The chain employs TRBV28 and TRBJ2-7; D ambiguous. The CDR3 runs to 14 residues. V was clipped by 3 bases and J by 2 bases, with 11 bases between them. CDR1 and CDR2 from the germline V gene are MDHEN and SYDVKM. CDR3 nucleotides: TGTGCCAGCAGTTTCGCCGGAGAAGCCTACGAGCAGTACTTC. Amino acid sequence: CASSFAGEAYEQYF.

The chain joins TRBV21-1 to TRBJ2-7; the table calls TRBD1, which could not be checked here. TRBV21-1 is noted as a pseudogene. The CDR3 runs 13 residues. In DNA, the CDR3 is TGTGCCAGCAGAACGGACGGGGACTACGAGCAGTACTTC. Translation gives CASRTDGDYEQYF.

This clonotype was counted only a few times. This chain connects TRBV11-2 to TRBJ1-2; no clear D. Germline CDR1 SGHAT, CDR2 FQNNGV. Trimming took off 5 bases at V and 5 bases at J, with 6 bases between the two ends. The CDR3 runs 11 residues. The CDR3 bases are TGTGCCAGCAGCACCCTGTATGGCTACACCTTC. Its translation is CASSTLYGYTF.

The count of this clonotype is one. The chain couples TRBV6-6 to TRBJ1-2; TRBD1 might be the D (6 bases). The germline V and J ends were trimmed by 2 bases and 3 bases, with 19 bases remaining between them. Looked up from germline, CDR1 is MNHNY and CDR2 is SVGAGI (reference sequence). The CDR3 length is 17 residues. CDR3 DNA sequence: TGTGCCAGCAGTTACCCCGGACAGTCCGGGTTTTACTATGGCTACACCTTC. This gives the protein CASSYPGQSGFYYGYTF.

The rearrangement links TRBV6-2 or TRBV6-3 to TRBJ2-4, with D perhaps given as TRBD1 or TRBD2 (6 bases each). Germline CDR1 is MNHEY and CDR2 is SVGEGT. This CDR3 has 15 residues. The ends were cut back, 6 bases at V and 0 bases at J, with 12 bases in the middle. The CDR3 sequence: CASRRDTLAKNIQYF. The CDR3 DNA reads as TGTGCCAGCAGGCGGGACACCTTAGCCAAAAACATTCAGTACTTC.

J is TRBJ2-3 and V is TRBV20-1; no clear D. Trimming stripped 2 bases from V and 1 base from J, with 10 bases between. Germline V gene sequence: CDR1 DFQATT, CDR2 SNEGSKA (reference sequence). The CDR3 spans 14 residues. The CDR3 region has the DNA TGCAGTGCTAGAATCGTGAGAGGCACAGATACGCAGTATTTT. Translating gives CSARIVRGTDTQYF.